Listed below are T cell receptor beta chains from one sample, sequenced in a study of blood T cell repertoires in COVID-19. Using immunoSEQ multiplex PCR, the repertoire was profiled, and TCRdb retains in-frame clones only, with some absent. The table records some 330,000 clones, under 90% of them present only once. The sequenced sample was PBMCs or T cells enriched from blood (not recorded which). The receptors derive from a man aged 25-45 years who had recovered from COVID-19. CDR3s include the opening cysteine and the closing phenylalanine or tryptophan. Each record gives: V gene, J gene, clone size, CDR3 protein. Clone size appears in some rows only: once, few, many, or a class for an expanded clone.

v_call: TRBV2; j_call: TRBJ2-5; clone_size: -; cdr3_aa: CASSDLGAVRETQYF
v_call: TRBV5-1; j_call: TRBJ2-1; clone_size: -; cdr3_aa: CASSLAAPRYEQFF
v_call: TRBV19; j_call: TRBJ2-7; clone_size: -; cdr3_aa: CASSIGAGEQYF
v_call: TRBV19; j_call: TRBJ1-2; clone_size: -; cdr3_aa: CASSDINYGYTF
v_call: TRBV9; j_call: TRBJ1-2; clone_size: -; cdr3_aa: CASSVAMGQGSGYTF
v_call: TRBV12-3/TRBV12-4; j_call: TRBJ2-2; clone_size: -; cdr3_aa: CASNSGVTGELFF
v_call: TRBV5-1; j_call: TRBJ2-3; clone_size: -; cdr3_aa: CASRGPNTDTQYF
v_call: TRBV19; j_call: TRBJ1-3; clone_size: -; cdr3_aa: CASSITVVSGNTIYF
v_call: TRBV28; j_call: TRBJ2-1; clone_size: -; cdr3_aa: CASSFLRNEQFF
v_call: TRBV7-2; j_call: TRBJ2-7; clone_size: -; cdr3_aa: CASILRGDSYEQYF
v_call: TRBV10-1; j_call: TRBJ2-7; clone_size: -; cdr3_aa: CASGGPYEQYF
v_call: TRBV10-1; j_call: TRBJ1-2; clone_size: once; cdr3_aa: CASSEGTANYGYTF
v_call: TRBV18; j_call: TRBJ1-1; clone_size: once; cdr3_aa: CASSPWDRSNTEAFF
v_call: TRBV2; j_call: TRBJ2-5; clone_size: -; cdr3_aa: CASNAGLAGGAETQYF
v_call: TRBV27; j_call: TRBJ1-5; clone_size: -; cdr3_aa: CASSLRTGGNQPQHF
v_call: TRBV5-5; j_call: TRBJ1-1; clone_size: -; cdr3_aa: CAFGGVSGTEAFF
v_call: TRBV4-2; j_call: TRBJ2-7; clone_size: -; cdr3_aa: CASSQGTSGGALTYEQYF
v_call: TRBV5-1; j_call: TRBJ1-2; clone_size: -; cdr3_aa: CASSPETGGGYGYTF
v_call: TRBV30; j_call: TRBJ1-2; clone_size: -; cdr3_aa: CAWSRYNRDGYTF
v_call: TRBV6-2/TRBV6-3; j_call: TRBJ2-7; clone_size: -; cdr3_aa: CASSYHRGLSRYEQYF
v_call: TRBV5-1; j_call: TRBJ2-7; clone_size: -; cdr3_aa: CASSLAGGSGYEQYF
v_call: TRBV5-1; j_call: TRBJ2-7; clone_size: -; cdr3_aa: CASSLGQGSYEQYF
v_call: TRBV30; j_call: TRBJ2-1; clone_size: -; cdr3_aa: CAWSASGLTSFNEQFF
v_call: TRBV21-1; j_call: TRBJ1-1; clone_size: -; cdr3_aa: CASSKEARSTEAFF
v_call: TRBV6-5; j_call: TRBJ2-7; clone_size: -; cdr3_aa: CASSTGLQLEQYF
v_call: TRBV5-1; j_call: TRBJ2-3; clone_size: -; cdr3_aa: CASSLSTGDWRSDTQYF
v_call: TRBV6-5; j_call: TRBJ2-1; clone_size: -; cdr3_aa: CASSTGEEGNEQFF
v_call: TRBV30; j_call: TRBJ1-3; clone_size: -; cdr3_aa: CAWSTQPGNTIYF
v_call: TRBV3-1/TRBV3-2; j_call: TRBJ1-2; clone_size: -; cdr3_aa: CASSQVEGYGYTF
v_call: TRBV2; j_call: TRBJ2-2; clone_size: -; cdr3_aa: CASSDFLVSTGELFF
v_call: TRBV7-9; j_call: TRBJ1-1; clone_size: -; cdr3_aa: CASSSQGWATEAFF
v_call: TRBV9; j_call: TRBJ2-1; clone_size: -; cdr3_aa: CASSVLGLAGVGNPSYNEQFF
v_call: TRBV12-5; j_call: TRBJ1-5; clone_size: once; cdr3_aa: CASGKGTGNQPQHF
v_call: TRBV6-5; j_call: TRBJ2-7; clone_size: -; cdr3_aa: CASSYFRTNSYEQYF
v_call: TRBV11-3; j_call: TRBJ1-2; clone_size: -; cdr3_aa: CASSLDNRGFDGYTF
v_call: TRBV28; j_call: TRBJ2-5; clone_size: -; cdr3_aa: CASSGLWGEYQETQYF
v_call: TRBV23-1; j_call: TRBJ2-5; clone_size: once; cdr3_aa: CASPHLGGTETQYF
v_call: TRBV5-5; j_call: TRBJ1-6; clone_size: -; cdr3_aa: CASSFGGAYLNSPLHF
v_call: TRBV4-2; j_call: TRBJ1-1; clone_size: -; cdr3_aa: CASSQGAGLVTEAFF
v_call: TRBV19; j_call: TRBJ1-6; clone_size: -; cdr3_aa: CASSQGGNSPLHF
v_call: TRBV5-1; j_call: TRBJ2-5; clone_size: -; cdr3_aa: CASSFQGALETQYF
v_call: TRBV11-3; j_call: TRBJ1-5; clone_size: -; cdr3_aa: CASSKAGGRDQPQHF
v_call: TRBV14; j_call: TRBJ1-5; clone_size: -; cdr3_aa: CASSFGQGHQEAQHF
v_call: TRBV11-3; j_call: TRBJ2-2; clone_size: -; cdr3_aa: CASSLPAANTGELFF
v_call: TRBV18; j_call: TRBJ1-1; clone_size: -; cdr3_aa: CASSPPARLNTEAFF
v_call: TRBV5-8; j_call: TRBJ1-2; clone_size: -; cdr3_aa: CASSFLQKYGYTF
v_call: TRBV24-1; j_call: TRBJ1-2; clone_size: once; cdr3_aa: CATSAPGQSYGYTF
v_call: TRBV3-1/TRBV3-2; j_call: TRBJ2-1; clone_size: -; cdr3_aa: CASSRRSLDNEQFF
v_call: TRBV3-1/TRBV3-2; j_call: TRBJ2-7; clone_size: few; cdr3_aa: CASSRVQGSYEQYF
v_call: TRBV6-5; j_call: TRBJ1-5; clone_size: -; cdr3_aa: CASSYQTGGQPQHF
v_call: TRBV9; j_call: TRBJ2-3; clone_size: -; cdr3_aa: CASSVGWAGRTTDTQYF
v_call: TRBV10-1; j_call: TRBJ2-3; clone_size: -; cdr3_aa: CASTRDRAGDTQYF
v_call: TRBV11-3; j_call: TRBJ1-3; clone_size: few; cdr3_aa: CASSARREGNTIYF
v_call: TRBV10-3; j_call: TRBJ2-7; clone_size: -; cdr3_aa: CATGGTGGFHEQYF